This is a list of T cell receptor beta chains from one sample in a study of identical twins. Each CDR3 protein is one row after TCRdb ran MiXCR on the 5' RACE reads. The data show approximately 620,000 distinct CDR3 sequences, around 8.3% seen once. These records were also assigned to another study, of yellow fever vaccine responses in identical twins.

Sequencing was performed on PBMCs. These receptors all come from a woman under 30 in good health. Each CDR3 is given with its conserved first and last residue. D genes are given only for firm matches. The size field is filled for only some rows; it gives once, few, many or a size class.

v_call	j_call	d_call	clone_size	cdr3_aa	cdr3_nt
TRBV29-1	TRBJ2-7	TRBD1	-	CSVSERRDRIPSEQYF	TGCAGCGTTTCCGAGAGGCGGGACAGGATCCCTTCCGAGCAGTACTTC
TRBV12-3/TRBV12-4	TRBJ2-6	-	many	CASSSFSGANVLTF	TGTGCCAGCAGTTCGTTCTCTGGGGCCAACGTCCTGACTTTC
TRBV6-1	TRBJ2-7	-	-	CATRGAIFTYEQYF	TGTGCCACTCGAGGGGCAATATTTACCTACGAGCAGTACTTC
TRBV18	TRBJ2-3	-	few	CASSPDRGFTDTQYF	TGTGCCAGCTCACCAGATCGGGGGTTCACAGATACGCAGTATTTT
TRBV4-1	TRBJ2-7	-	-	CASSNLGYEQYF	TGCGCCAGCAGCAACCTAGGGTACGAGCAGTACTTC
TRBV29-1	TRBJ1-2	-	few	CSVERVTHYGYTF	TGCAGCGTTGAAAGGGTAACTCACTATGGCTACACCTTC
TRBV10-3	TRBJ2-7	-	few	CAIQPGGRGRLDYEQYF	TGTGCCATCCAACCCGGGGGAAGGGGGCGTCTCGATTACGAGCAGTACTTC
TRBV27	TRBJ2-1	-	few	CASRAPSSYNEQFF	TGTGCCAGCAGGGCTCCCAGCTCCTACAATGAGCAGTTCTTC
TRBV29-1	TRBJ2-2	-	many	CSGRQGANTGELFF	TGCAGCGGTAGACAAGGAGCGAACACCGGGGAGCTGTTTTTT
TRBV12-3/TRBV12-4	TRBJ2-7	-	many	CASSLSSLSYEQYF	TGTGCCAGCAGTTTATCTAGTCTCTCCTACGAGCAGTACTTC
TRBV5-1	TRBJ2-5	-	many	CASSMIETDRQETQYF	TGCGCCAGCAGCATGATTGAGACGGACAGACAAGAGACCCAGTACTTC
TRBV5-1	TRBJ2-7	-	many	CASRSPTRAFSYEQYF	TGCGCCAGCAGGTCCCCGACAAGGGCCTTCTCCTACGAGCAGTACTTC
TRBV11-1	TRBJ2-3	TRBD2	few	CASSRTSGSRTSTDTQYF	TGTGCCAGCAGCCGCACTAGCGGGTCTCGTACTAGCACAGATACGCAGTATTTT
TRBV7-2	TRBJ2-5	TRBD2	-	CASSLKLAGSGTQYF	TGTGCCAGCAGCTTAAAACTAGCGGGGAGTGGGACCCAGTACTTC
TRBV6-1	TRBJ2-5	TRBD2	-	CASRQGLAEETQYF	TGTGCCAGCAGACAGGGACTAGCGGAAGAGACCCAGTACTTC
TRBV20-1	TRBJ1-5	-	few	CSATGDYQQPQHF	TGCAGTGCTACCGGGGATTATCAACAGCCCCAGCATTTT
TRBV28	TRBJ1-1	-	-	CASSARRSLDTEAFF	TGTGCCAGCAGTGCCCGCAGGTCTCTGGACACTGAAGCTTTCTTT
TRBV14	TRBJ2-3	-	few	CASSPWTGTDTQYF	TGTGCCAGCAGCCCCTGGACCGGCACAGATACGCAGTATTTT
TRBV7-2	TRBJ2-2	TRBD2	-	CASSWTSGPGELFF	TGTGCCAGCAGCTGGACTAGCGGGCCCGGGGAGCTGTTTTTT
TRBV27	TRBJ2-5	-	-	CASSRTDSPKRQETQYF	TGTGCCAGCAGTCGGACGGACTCACCGAAACGCCAAGAGACCCAGTACTTC
TRBV12-3/TRBV12-4	TRBJ1-2	-	many	CASEFDSHGYTF	TGTGCCAGCGAGTTTGACAGCCATGGCTACACCTTC
TRBV28	TRBJ1-2	-	-	CASSLGPKGGGYTF	TGTGCCAGCAGTTTGGGACCCAAGGGAGGTGGCTACACCTTC
TRBV9	TRBJ1-1	-	few	CASSVDFRGGTEAFF	TGTGCCAGCAGCGTAGATTTCCGGGGGGGCACTGAAGCTTTCTTT
TRBV5-1	TRBJ2-3	-	-	CASSSMGGRSTDTQYF	TGCGCCAGCAGCTCAATGGGTGGCAGGAGCACAGATACGCAGTATTTT
TRBV5-1	TRBJ1-2	-	-	CASSLVAEVGYGYTF	TGCGCCAGCAGCTTGGTCGCCGAGGTGGGCTATGGCTACACCTTC
TRBV5-1	TRBJ2-7	TRBD1	-	CASSPGGSAGEQYF	TGCGCCAGCAGCCCAGGGGGCAGCGCGGGTGAGCAGTACTTC
TRBV28	TRBJ2-4	-	-	CASSSSRLGNIQYF	TGTGCCAGCAGTTCGTCCCGGCTCGGGAACATTCAGTACTTC
TRBV5-1	TRBJ2-3	-	many	CASGADTDTQYF	TGCGCCAGCGGCGCGGACACAGATACGCAGTATTTT
TRBV9	TRBJ1-5	-	few	CASSVGAGVGNQPQHF	TGTGCCAGCAGCGTAGGTGCGGGAGTGGGTAATCAGCCCCAGCATTTT
TRBV6-1	TRBJ2-1	-	few	CASSEVTVAGEQFF	TGTGCCAGCAGTGAAGTAACAGTCGCTGGTGAGCAGTTCTTC
TRBV5-1	TRBJ2-1	TRBD2	many	CASSSAGATYNEQFF	TGCGCCAGCAGCTCAGCGGGGGCTACCTACAATGAGCAGTTCTTC
TRBV3-1	TRBJ2-7	TRBD1	few	CASSPPGQPSYEQYF	TGTGCCAGCAGCCCACCGGGACAGCCTTCCTACGAGCAGTACTTC
TRBV28	TRBJ1-2	-	few	CASTPFGGQLGYTF	TGTGCCAGCACCCCCTTCGGCGGGCAGTTAGGCTACACCTTC
TRBV6-5	TRBJ2-1	-	-	CASSYLQSRGAHNEQFF	TGTGCCAGCAGTTACCTACAAAGCCGGGGGGCCCACAATGAGCAGTTCTTC
TRBV28	TRBJ2-5	-	-	CASSFPPSEETQYF	TGTGCCAGCAGTTTCCCACCATCGGAGGAGACCCAGTACTTC
TRBV7-9	TRBJ2-7	TRBD2	many	CASRGTSGSYEQYF	TGTGCCAGCAGGGGGACTAGCGGCTCCTACGAGCAGTACTTC
TRBV6-1	TRBJ2-2	TRBD1	once	CASSASPAVRDRRSGELFF	TGTGCCAGCAGTGCATCACCAGCCGTCCGGGACAGACGCTCCGGGGAGCTGTTTTTT
TRBV7-2	TRBJ2-3	-	many	CASSLAASGTDTQYF	TGTGCCAGCAGCTTAGCCGCTAGCGGCACAGATACGCAGTATTTT
TRBV7-7	TRBJ2-2	-	-	CASSPIKNTGELFF	TGTGCTAGCAGCCCTATTAAGAACACCGGGGAGCTGTTTTTT
TRBV2	TRBJ2-2	-	many	CASSEVGGDTGELFF	TGTGCCAGCAGTGAAGTAGGGGGTGACACCGGGGAGCTGTTTTTT
TRBV20-1	TRBJ2-7	-	-	CSARPGPEQYF	TGCAGTGCTAGACCGGGGCCCGAGCAGTACTTC